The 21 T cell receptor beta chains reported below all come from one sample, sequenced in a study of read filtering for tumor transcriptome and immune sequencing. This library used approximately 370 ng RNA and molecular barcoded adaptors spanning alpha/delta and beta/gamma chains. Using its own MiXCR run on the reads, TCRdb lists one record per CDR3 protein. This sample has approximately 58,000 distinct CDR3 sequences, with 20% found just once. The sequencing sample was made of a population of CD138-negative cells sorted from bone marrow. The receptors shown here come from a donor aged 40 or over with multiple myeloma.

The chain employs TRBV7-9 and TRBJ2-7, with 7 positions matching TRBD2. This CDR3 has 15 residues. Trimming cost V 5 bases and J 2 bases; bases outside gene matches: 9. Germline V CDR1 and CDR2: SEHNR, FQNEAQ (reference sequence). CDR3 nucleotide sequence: TGTGCCAGCAGCCCACGCGGGGGTCTGGCCTACGAGCAGTACTTC. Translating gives CASSPRGGLAYEQYF.

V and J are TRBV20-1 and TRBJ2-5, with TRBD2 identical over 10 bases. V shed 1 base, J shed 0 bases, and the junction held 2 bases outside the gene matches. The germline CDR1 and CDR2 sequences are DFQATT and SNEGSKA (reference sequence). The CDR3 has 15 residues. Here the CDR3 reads CSARVLAGDQETQYF. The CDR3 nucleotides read TGCAGTGCTAGAGTCCTAGCGGGAGACCAAGAGACCCAGTACTTC.

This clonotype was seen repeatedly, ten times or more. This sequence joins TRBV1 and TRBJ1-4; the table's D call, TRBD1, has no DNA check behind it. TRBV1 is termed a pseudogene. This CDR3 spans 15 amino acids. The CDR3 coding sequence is TGCACCAGCAGCCATGACAGGGGCGGTAATGAAAAACTGTTTTTT. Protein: CTSSHDRGGNEKLFF.

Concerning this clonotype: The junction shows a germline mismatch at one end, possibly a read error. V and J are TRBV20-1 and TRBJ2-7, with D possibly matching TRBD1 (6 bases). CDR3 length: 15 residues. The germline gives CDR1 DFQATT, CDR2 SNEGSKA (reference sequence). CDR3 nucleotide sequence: TGCAGTGCTAGGGGCCTAGACAGGCCCGACTACGTGCAGTACTTC. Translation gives CSARGLDRPDYVQYF.

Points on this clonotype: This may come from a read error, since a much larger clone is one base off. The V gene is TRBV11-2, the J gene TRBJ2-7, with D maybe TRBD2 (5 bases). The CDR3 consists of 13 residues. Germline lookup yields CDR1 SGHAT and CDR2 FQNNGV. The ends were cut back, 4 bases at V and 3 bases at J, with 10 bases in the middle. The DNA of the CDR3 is TGTGCCAGCAGCTCAATAAGCGGCTACGAGCAGTACTTC. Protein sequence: CASSSISGYEQYF.

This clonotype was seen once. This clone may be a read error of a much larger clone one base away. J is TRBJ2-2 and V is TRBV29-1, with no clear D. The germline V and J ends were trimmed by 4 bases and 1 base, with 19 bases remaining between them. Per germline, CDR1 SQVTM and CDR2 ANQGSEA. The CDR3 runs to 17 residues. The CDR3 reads CSVGVVVGLKNTGELFF. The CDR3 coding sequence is TGCAGCGTTGGGGTGGTAGTCGGGCTCAAGAACACCGGGGAGCTGTTTTTT.

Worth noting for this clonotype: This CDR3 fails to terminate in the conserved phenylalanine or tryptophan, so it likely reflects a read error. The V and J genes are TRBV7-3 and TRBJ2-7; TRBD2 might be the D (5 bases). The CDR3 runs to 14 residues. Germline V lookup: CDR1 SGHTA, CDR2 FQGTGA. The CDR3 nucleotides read TGTTCCAGCAGCTACCCAGGAGAGGAGGACGAGCAGTACCTC. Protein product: CSSSYPGEEDEQYL.

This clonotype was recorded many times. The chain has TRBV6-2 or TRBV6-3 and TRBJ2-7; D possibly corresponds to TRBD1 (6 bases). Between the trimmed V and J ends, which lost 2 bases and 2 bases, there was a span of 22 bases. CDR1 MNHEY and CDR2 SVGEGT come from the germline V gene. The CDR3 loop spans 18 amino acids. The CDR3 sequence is CASSYRLSQGRDTYEQYF. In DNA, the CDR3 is TGTGCCAGCAGTTACCGTCTCTCACAGGGACGAGATACCTACGAGCAGTACTTC.

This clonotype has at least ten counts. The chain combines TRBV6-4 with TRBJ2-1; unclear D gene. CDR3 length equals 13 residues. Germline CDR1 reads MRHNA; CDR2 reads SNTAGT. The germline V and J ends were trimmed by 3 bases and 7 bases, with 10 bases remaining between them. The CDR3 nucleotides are TGTGCCAGCAGTGATGGCCGCTTAAATGAGCAGTTCTTC. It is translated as CASSDGRLNEQFF.

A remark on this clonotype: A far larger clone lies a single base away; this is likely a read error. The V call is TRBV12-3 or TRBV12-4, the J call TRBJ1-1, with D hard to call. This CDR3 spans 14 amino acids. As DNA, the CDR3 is TGTGCCAGCAGTCCGTTGAGTGTGAACACTGAAGTTTTCTTT. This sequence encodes CASSPLSVNTEVFF.

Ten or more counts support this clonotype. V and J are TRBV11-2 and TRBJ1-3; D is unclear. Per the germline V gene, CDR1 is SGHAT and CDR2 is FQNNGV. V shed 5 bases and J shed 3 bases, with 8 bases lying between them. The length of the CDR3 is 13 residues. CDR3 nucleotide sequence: TGTGCCAGCAGCCCCCAAAATGGAAACACCATATATTTT. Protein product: CASSPQNGNTIYF.

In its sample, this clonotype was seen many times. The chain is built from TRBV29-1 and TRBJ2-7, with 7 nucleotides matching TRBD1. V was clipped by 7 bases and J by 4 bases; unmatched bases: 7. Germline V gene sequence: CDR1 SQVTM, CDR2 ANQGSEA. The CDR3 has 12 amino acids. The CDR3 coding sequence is TGCAGCGCCGGAACGGACAGGTACGAGCAGTACTTC. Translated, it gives CSAGTDRYEQYF.

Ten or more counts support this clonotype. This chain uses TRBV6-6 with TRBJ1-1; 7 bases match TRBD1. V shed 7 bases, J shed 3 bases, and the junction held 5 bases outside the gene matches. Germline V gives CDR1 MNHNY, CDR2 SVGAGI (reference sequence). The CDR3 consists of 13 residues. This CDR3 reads CASKDREDTEAFF. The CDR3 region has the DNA TGTGCCAGCAAAGACAGGGAGGACACTGAAGCTTTCTTT.

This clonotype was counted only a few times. The CDR3 region is CAWDRGGYGYTF. CDR3 sequence (DNA): TGTGCCTGGGACAGGGGCGGATATGGCTACACCTTC. The chain carries TRBV30 and TRBJ1-2; 8 bases map to TRBD1. After removal of 5 bases from V and 5 bases from J, the junction contained 4 bases not matched to a gene. Germline V gene data show CDR1 as GTSNPN and CDR2 as SVGIG (reference sequence). The CDR3 extends over 12 amino acids. Full variable domain (missing parts from reference TRBV30 and TRBJ1-2): SQTIHQWPATLVQPVGSPLSLECTVEGTSNPNLYWYRQAAGRGLQLLFYSVGIGQISSEVPQNLSASRPQDRQFILSSKKLLLSDSGFYLCAWDRGGYGYTFGSGTRLTVV.

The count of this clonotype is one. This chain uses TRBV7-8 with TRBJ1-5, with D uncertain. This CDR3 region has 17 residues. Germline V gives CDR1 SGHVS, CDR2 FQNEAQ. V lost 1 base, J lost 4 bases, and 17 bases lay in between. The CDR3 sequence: CASSLVGNRAPNQPQHF. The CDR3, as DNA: TGTGCCAGCAGCTTAGTAGGGAACCGGGCCCCTAATCAGCCCCAGCATTTT.

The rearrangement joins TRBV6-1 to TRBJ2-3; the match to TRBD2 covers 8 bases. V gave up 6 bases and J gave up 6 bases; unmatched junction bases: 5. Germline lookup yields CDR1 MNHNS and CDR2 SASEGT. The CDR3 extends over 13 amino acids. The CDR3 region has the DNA TGTGCCAGCAGCATAGCGGGAATGGATACGCAGTATTTT. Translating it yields CASSIAGMDTQYF.

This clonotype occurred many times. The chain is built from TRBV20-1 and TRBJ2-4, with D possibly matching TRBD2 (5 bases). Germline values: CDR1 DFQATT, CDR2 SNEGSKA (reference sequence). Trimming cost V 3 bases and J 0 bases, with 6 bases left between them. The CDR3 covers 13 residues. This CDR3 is CSAREAAKNIQYF. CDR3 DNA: TGCAGTGCTAGGGAGGCAGCCAAAAACATTCAGTACTTC.

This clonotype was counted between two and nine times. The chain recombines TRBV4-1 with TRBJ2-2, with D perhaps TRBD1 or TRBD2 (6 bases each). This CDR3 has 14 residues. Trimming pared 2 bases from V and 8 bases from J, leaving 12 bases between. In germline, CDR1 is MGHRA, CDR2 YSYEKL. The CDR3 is CASSQRGQEGELFF. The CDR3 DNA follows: TGCGCCAGCAGCCAACGGGGGCAAGAAGGGGAGCTGTTTTTT.

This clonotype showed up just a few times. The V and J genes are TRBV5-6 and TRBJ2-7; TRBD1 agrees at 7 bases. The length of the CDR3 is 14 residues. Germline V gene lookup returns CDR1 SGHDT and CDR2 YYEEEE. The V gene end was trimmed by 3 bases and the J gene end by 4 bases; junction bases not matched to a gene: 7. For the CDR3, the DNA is TGTGCCAGCAGCTCCGGACAGGTAACTTACGAGCAGTACTTC. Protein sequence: CASSSGQVTYEQYF. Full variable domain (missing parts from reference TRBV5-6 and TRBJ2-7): DAGVTQSPTHLIKTRGQQVTLRCSPKSGHDTVSWYQQALGQGPQFIFQYYEEEERQRGNFPDRFSGHQFPNYSSELNVNALLLGDSALYLCASSSGQVTYEQYFGPGTRLTVT.

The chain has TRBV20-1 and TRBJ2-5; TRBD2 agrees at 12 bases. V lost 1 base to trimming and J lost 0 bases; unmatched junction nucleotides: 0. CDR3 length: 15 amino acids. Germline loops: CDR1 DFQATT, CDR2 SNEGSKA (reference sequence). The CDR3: CSARGLAGDQETQYF. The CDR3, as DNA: TGCAGTGCTAGAGGACTAGCGGGGGACCAAGAGACCCAGTACTTC.

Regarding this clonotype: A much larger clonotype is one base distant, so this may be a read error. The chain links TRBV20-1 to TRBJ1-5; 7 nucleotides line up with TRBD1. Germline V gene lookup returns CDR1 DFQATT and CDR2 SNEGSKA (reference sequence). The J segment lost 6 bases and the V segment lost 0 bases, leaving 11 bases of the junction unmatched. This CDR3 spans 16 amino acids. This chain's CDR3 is CSARDFIGQESQPQHF. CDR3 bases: TGCAGTGCTAGAGATTTTATCGGACAGGAGAGTCAGCCCCAGCATTTT.